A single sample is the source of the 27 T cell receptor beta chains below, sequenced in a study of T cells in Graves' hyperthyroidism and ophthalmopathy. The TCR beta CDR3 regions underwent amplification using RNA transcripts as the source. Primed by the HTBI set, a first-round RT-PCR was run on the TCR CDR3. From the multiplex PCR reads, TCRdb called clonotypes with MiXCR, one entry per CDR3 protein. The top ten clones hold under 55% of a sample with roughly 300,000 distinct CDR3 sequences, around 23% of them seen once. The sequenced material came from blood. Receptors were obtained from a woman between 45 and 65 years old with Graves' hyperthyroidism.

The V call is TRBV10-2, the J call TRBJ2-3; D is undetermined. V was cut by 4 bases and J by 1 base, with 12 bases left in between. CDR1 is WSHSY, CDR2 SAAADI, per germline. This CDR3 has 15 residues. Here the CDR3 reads CASSGAALGTDTQYF. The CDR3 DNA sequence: TGCGCCAGCAGTGGGGCCGCACTGGGCACAGATACGCAGTATTTT.

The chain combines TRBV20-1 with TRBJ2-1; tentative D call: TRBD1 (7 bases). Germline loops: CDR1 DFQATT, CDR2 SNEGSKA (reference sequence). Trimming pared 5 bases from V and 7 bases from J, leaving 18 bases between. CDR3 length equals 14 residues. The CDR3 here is CSAPRQGLLNEQFF. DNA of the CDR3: TGCAGTGCTCCAAGACAGGGACTGTTGAATGAGCAGTTCTTC.

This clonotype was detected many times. CDR3: CSVGRRTNYGYTF. CDR3 DNA: TGCAGCGTTGGGAGGAGGACTAACTATGGCTACACCTTC. The V and J genes are TRBV29-1 and TRBJ1-2; no reliable D call. The CDR3 has 13 residues. Deletions cut 4 bases from V and 0 bases from J, with 9 bases between. CDR1 is SQVTM and CDR2 is ANQGSEA in the germline V gene.

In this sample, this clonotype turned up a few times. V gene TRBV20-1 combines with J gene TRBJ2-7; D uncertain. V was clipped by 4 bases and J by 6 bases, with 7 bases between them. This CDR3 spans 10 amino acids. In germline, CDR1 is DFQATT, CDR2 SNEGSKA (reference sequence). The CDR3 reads CSANGVEQYF. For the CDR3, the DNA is TGCAGTGCTAACGGTGTCGAGCAGTACTTC.

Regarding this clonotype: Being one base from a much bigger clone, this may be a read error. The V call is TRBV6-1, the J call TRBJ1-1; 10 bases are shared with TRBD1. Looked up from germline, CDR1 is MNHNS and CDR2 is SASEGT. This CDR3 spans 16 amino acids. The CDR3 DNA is TGTGCCAGCATTGAACCGGGACAGGGGTCTAACACTGAAGCTTTCTTT. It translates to CASIEPGQGSNTEAFF.

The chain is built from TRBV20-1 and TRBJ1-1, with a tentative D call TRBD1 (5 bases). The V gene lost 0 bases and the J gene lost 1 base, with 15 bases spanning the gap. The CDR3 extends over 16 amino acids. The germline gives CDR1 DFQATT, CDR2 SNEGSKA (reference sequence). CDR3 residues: CSAREVGQGGNTEAFF. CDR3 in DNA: TGCAGTGCTAGAGAGGTGGGGCAGGGAGGGAACACTGAAGCTTTCTTT.

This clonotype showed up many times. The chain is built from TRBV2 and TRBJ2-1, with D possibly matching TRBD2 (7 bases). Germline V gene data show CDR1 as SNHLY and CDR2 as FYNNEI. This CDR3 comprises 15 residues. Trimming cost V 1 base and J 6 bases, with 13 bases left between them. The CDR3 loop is CASSEVRGQGNEQFF. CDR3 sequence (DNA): TGTGCCAGCAGTGAAGTGCGGGGGCAGGGCAATGAGCAGTTCTTC.

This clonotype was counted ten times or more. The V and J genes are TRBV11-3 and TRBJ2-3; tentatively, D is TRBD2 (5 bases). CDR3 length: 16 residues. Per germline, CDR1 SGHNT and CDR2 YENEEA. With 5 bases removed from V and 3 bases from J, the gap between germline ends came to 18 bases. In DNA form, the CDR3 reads TGTGCCAGCAGCCCGGTCGGGGAGAGATGGACAGATACGCAGTATTTT. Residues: CASSPVGERWTDTQYF.

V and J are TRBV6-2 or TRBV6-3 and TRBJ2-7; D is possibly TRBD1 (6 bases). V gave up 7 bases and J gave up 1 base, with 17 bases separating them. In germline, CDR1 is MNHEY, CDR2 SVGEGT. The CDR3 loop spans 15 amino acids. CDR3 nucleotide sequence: TGTGCCAGCACAGACCCCAACAGGGATTCCTACGAGCAGTACTTC. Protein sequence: CASTDPNRDSYEQYF.

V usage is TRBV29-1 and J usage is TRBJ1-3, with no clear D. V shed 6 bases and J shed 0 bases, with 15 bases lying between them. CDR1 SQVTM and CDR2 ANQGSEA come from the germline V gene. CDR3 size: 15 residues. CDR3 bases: TGCAGCGTCGCTCCTTTCCTAGGCTCTGGAAACACCATATATTTT. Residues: CSVAPFLGSGNTIYF.

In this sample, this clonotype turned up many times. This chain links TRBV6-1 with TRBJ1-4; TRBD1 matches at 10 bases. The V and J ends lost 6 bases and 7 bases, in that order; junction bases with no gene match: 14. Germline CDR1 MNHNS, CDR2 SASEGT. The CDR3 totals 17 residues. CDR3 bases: TGTGCCAGCAGGACCGGGACAGGGGTCTCTCGAGGTGAAAAACTGTTTTTT. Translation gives CASRTGTGVSRGEKLFF.

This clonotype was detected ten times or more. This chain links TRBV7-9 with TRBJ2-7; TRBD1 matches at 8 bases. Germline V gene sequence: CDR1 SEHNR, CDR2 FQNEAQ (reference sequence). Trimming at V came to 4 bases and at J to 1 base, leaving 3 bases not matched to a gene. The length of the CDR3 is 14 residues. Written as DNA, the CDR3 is TGTGCCAGCAGCTCACAGGGGGGTTCCTACGAGCAGTACTTC. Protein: CASSSQGGSYEQYF.

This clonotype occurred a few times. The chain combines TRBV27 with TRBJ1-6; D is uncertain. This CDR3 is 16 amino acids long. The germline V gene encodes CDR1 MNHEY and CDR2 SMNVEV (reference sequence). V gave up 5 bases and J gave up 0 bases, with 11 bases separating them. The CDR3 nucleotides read TGTGCCAGCAGTGACTTGAGGAGCTCCTATAATTCACCCCTCCACTTT. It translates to CASSDLRSSYNSPLHF.

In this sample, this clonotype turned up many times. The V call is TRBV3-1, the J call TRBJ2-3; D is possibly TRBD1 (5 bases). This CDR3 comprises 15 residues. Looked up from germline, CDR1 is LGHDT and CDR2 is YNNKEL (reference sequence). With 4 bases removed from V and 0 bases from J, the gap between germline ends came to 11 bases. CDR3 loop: CASSPIRQSTDTQYF. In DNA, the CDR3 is TGTGCCAGCAGCCCGATCCGACAGAGCACAGATACGCAGTATTTT.

The CDR3 here is CASSLAQGATEQYF. The CDR3 DNA reads as TGTGCCAGCAGCTTGGCACAGGGGGCAACCGAGCAGTACTTC. This chain uses TRBV5-8 with TRBJ2-7; TRBD1 matches at 9 bases. The V and J ends lost 0 bases and 6 bases, in that order; junction bases with no gene match: 4. CDR3 length: 14 residues. CDR1 and CDR2 (germline): SGHTS, YDEGEE. The full variable domain, in which reference TRBV5-8 and TRBJ2-7 provide the parts outside the CDR3, is EAGVTQSPTHLIKTRGQQATLRCSPISGHTSVYWYQQALGLGLQFLLWYDEGEERNRGNFPPRFSGRQFPNYSSELNVNALELEDSALYLCASSLAQGATEQYFGPGTRLTVT.

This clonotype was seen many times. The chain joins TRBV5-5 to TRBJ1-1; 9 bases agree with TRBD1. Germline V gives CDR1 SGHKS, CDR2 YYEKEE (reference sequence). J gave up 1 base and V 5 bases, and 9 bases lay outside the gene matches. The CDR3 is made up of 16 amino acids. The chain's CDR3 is CASSTTGGVGNTEAFF. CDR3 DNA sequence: TGTGCCAGCAGTACAACAGGGGGCGTGGGGAACACTGAAGCTTTCTTT.

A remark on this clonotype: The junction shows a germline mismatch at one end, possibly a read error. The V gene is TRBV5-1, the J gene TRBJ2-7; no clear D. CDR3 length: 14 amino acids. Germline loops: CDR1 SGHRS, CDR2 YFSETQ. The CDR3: CASSLGRLGYEQYF. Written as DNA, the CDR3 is TGTGCCAGCAGCTTAGGCCGGCTTGGCTACGAGCAGTACTTC.

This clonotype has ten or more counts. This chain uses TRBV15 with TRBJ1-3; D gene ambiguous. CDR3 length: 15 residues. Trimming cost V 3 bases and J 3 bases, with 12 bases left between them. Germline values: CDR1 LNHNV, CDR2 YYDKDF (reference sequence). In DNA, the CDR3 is TGTGCCACCAGCAGTATTCCACCCAGTGGAAACACCATATATTTT. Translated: CATSSIPPSGNTIYF.

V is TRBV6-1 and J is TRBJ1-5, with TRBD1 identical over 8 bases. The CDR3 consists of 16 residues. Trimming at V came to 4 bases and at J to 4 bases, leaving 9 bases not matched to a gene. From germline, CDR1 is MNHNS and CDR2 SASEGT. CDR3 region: CASSVQGALANQPQHF. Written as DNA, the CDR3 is TGTGCCAGCAGTGTTCAGGGGGCTCTAGCAAATCAGCCCCAGCATTTT.

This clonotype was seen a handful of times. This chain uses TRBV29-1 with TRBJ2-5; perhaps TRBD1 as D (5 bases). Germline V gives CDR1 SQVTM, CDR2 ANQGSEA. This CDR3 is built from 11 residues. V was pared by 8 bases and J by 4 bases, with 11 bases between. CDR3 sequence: CSFRVGETQYF. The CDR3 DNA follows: TGCAGCTTCAGGGTCGGAGAGACCCAGTACTTC.

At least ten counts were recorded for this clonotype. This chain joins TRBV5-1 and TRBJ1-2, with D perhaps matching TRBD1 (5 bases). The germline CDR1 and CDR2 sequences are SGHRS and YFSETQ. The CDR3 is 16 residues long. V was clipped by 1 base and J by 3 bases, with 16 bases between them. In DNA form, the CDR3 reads TGCGCCAGCAGCTTGAGTTCCGGGGCCACGGACTATGGCTACACCTTC. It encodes CASSLSSGATDYGYTF.

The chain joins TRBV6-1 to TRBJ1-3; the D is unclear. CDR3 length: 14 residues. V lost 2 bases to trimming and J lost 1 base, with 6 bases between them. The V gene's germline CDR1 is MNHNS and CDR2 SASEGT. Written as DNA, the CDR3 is TGTGCCAGCAGTGAACGGGTGTCTGGAAACACCATATATTTT. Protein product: CASSERVSGNTIYF.

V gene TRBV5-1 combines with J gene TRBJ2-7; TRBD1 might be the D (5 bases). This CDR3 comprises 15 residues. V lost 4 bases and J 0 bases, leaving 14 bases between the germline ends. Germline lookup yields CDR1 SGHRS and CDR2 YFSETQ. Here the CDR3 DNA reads TGCGCCAGCAGCCCCTCGCCAGGGCGCTCCTACGAGCAGTACTTC. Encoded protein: CASSPSPGRSYEQYF.

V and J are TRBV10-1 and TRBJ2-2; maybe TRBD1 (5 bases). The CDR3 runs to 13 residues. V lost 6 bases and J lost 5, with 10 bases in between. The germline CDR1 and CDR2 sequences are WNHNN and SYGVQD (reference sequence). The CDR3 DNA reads TGCGCCAGCAGACAGGCTTCTACCGGGGAGCTGTTTTTT. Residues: CASRQASTGELFF.

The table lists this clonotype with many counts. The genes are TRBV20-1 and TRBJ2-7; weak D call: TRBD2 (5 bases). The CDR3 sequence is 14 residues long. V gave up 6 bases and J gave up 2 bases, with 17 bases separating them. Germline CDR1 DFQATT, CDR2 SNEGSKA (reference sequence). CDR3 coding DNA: TGCAGTGCCCCTAGCTCCAAATTGGCCTACGAGCAGTACTTC. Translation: CSAPSSKLAYEQYF.

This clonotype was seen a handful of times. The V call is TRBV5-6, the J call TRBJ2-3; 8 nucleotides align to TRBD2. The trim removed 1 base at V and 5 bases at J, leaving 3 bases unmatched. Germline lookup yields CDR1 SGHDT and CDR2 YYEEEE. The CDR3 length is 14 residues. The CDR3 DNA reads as TGTGCCAGCAGCTTGTGGCTAGCGGGAGATACGCAGTATTTT. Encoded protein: CASSLWLAGDTQYF.

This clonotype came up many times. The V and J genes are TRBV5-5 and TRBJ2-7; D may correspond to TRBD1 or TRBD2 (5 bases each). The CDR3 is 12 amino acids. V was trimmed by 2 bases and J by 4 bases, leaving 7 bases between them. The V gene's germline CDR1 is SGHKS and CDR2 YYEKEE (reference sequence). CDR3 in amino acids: CASSLWGYEQYF. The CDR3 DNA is TGTGCCAGCAGCTTATGGGGGTACGAGCAGTACTTC.